This T cell receptor beta chain is from a study of regulatory T cells in long-lasting Graves disease. Study information: More than 5 years of antithyroid drugs with positive TSH receptor antibodies defined persistent Graves' disease.

The CDR3 sequence is 16 residues long. V trimming: 5 bases; J trimming: 4 bases; junction bases outside the gene matches: 7. CDR1 is SGHNT, CDR2 YYREEE, per germline (reference sequence). Time point defined: persistent/refractory GD, antithyroid drugs over 5 years with positive TRAb. With RNA extracted from PBMCs as input, the TCR library was made. The authors diagnosed Graves' disease using American Thyroid Association guidelines. CDR3 regions were amplified by Arm-PCR using iRepertoire HTBI primers to build TCR beta libraries. Methods used by the authors: The identification of 50 to 65 TRBV and 14 TRBJ segments was made across samples. TCRdb re-called the multiplex PCR reads through MiXCR, storing one row per CDR3 protein. The V and J calls were determined by TCRdb, not by the authors. The data contain over 450,000 distinct CDR3 sequences, 20% to 25% of them seen just once; the ten biggest clones take up approximately 6.4%.

The TCR was taken from a female donor with Graves disease. The chain joins TRBV5-4 to TRBJ1-3, with 12 bases matching TRBD1. Sequencing was performed on peripheral blood mononuclear cells (PBMCs), taken when the disease was refractory, from a patient treated with antithyroid drugs. CDR3 sequence (DNA): TGTGCCAGCAGAAAAACCGGGACAGGGGGCGGAAACACCATATATTTT. Translation: CASRKTGTGGGNTIYF.